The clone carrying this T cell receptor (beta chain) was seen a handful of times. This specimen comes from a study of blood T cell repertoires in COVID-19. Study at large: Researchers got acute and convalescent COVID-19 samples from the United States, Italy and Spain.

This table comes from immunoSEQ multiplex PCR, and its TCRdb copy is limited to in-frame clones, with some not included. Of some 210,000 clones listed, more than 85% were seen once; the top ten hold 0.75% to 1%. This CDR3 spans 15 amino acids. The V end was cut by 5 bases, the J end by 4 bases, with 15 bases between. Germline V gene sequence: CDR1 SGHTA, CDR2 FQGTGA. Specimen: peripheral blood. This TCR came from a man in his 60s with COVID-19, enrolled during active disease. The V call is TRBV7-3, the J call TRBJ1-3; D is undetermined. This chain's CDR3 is CASSLSGNLGNTIYF. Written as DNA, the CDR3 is TGTGCCAGCAGCCTTTCGGGGAATTTAGGAAACACCATATATTTT.